This TCR beta chain was captured by sequencing in a study of cytomegalovirus exposure and HLA in healthy donors. Findings of the study overall: On later analysis, the bulk of CMV-associated TCR beta chains appeared to be HLA-restricted.

Researchers ran the PCR with 60 Vbeta and 13 Jbeta primers. In the original processing: A later analysis tallied approximately 80 million unique TCR beta chains, some 10 million of them shared. Here immunoSEQ multiplex PCR was the method, and the copy in TCRdb shows in-frame clones only, minus some. From that table come the V and J calls and clone size; the DNA was used to work out D and trimming. The table lists 130,000 or so clones, roughly 80% of them singletons. Points on this clone: Its antigen remains unidentified.

V shed 6 bases and J 12 bases; nucleotides not matched to a gene: 17. CDR1 and CDR2 (germline): SEHNR, FQNEAQ (reference sequence). The CDR3 spans 15 residues. The chain recombines TRBV7-9 with TRBJ2-1; 7 bases are a match to TRBD2. The clonotype comes from a man aged 25 to 40 in good health and CMV-seronegative. The sequencing sample was made of PBMCs. CDR3 nucleotide sequence: TGTGCCAGCAGGATTCTAGCCCGGGGGGACGGGGGGCAGTTCTTC. Protein product: CASRILARGDGGQFF.